The 19 T cell receptor beta chains below were found in one sample sequenced in a study of T cells in severe cutaneous drug reactions. TCR subtype-specific primers in iRepertoire multiplex PCR prepared libraries for bulk and single-cell sequencing. From its re-call of the multiplex PCR reads, TCRdb lists each CDR3 protein once, without DNA. In all, the sample yields approximately 5,800 distinct CDR3 sequences. Sequenced patients had Stevens-Johnson syndrome or toxic epidermal necrolysis caused by carbamazepine. The source material was PBMCs. These receptors all come from a human donor with a severe cutaneous adverse drug reaction.

The rearrangement links TRBV5-1 to TRBJ2-1; TCRdb's D call of TRBD2 is untestable without DNA. The CDR3 is 16 amino acids. CDR1 and CDR2 (germline): SGHRS, YFSETQ. CDR3 protein: CASSLIVASSYNEQFF.

This clonotype is called medium-sized based on its frequency. The chain couples TRBV14 to TRBJ2-1. This CDR3 has 14 residues. From germline, CDR1 is SGHDN and CDR2 FVKESK. CDR3 sequence: CASSLLSSYNEQFF.

The chain couples TRBV7-2 to TRBJ1-3. CDR3 length: 15 residues. The germline CDR1 and CDR2 sequences are SGHTA and FQGNSA. CDR3 sequence: CASSLDRVSGNTIYF. The complete variable domain, with remaining parts taken from reference TRBV7-2 and TRBJ1-3, reads GAGVSQSPSNKVTEKGKDVELRCDPISGHTALYWYRQSLGQGLEFLIYFQGNSAPDKSGLPSDRFSAERTGGSVSTLTIQRTQQEDSAVYLCASSLDRVSGNTIYFGEGSWLTVV.

The chain couples TRBV7-7 to TRBJ2-7; TCRdb's assignment of TRBD1 cannot be checked, as there is no DNA. CDR1 and CDR2 (germline): SSHAT, FNYEAQ (reference sequence). The CDR3 spans 13 residues. The CDR3 sequence is CASSPDRGGEQYF.

CDR3 loop: CASSYPPGQPYEQYF. This chain uses TRBV11-2 with TRBJ2-7; the D call of TRBD1 rests on TCRdb alone, since no DNA is present to check it. This CDR3 has 15 residues. Germline loops: CDR1 SGHAT, CDR2 FQNNGV. Full variable domain (remainder filled in from reference TRBV11-2 and TRBJ2-7): EAGVAQSPRYKIIEKRQSVAFWCNPISGHATLYWYQQILGQGPKLLIQFQNNGVVDDSQLPKDRFSAERLKGVDSTLKIQPAKLEDSAVYLCASSYPPGQPYEQYFGPGTRLTVT.

The V call is TRBV12-3 or TRBV12-4, the J call TRBJ2-1; there is no DNA to check the TCRdb D call of TRBD2. The CDR3 runs to 19 residues. CDR3 in amino acids: CASSPGLAGGHKLYNEQFF.

This sequence joins TRBV6-2 or TRBV6-3 and TRBJ2-7; lacking DNA, the TRBD1 call made by TCRdb goes unchecked. The CDR3 spans 16 residues. Looked up from germline, CDR1 is MNHEY and CDR2 is SVGEGT. The CDR3 is CASSKAGTGSSDEQYF.

This rearrangement joins TRBV24-1 to TRBJ2-7; TCRdb outputs TRBD1, but without DNA this stays unchecked. Germline assignment: CDR1 KGHDR and CDR2 SFDVKD. The CDR3 has 13 residues. This CDR3 is CATSSGVSYEQYF.

The chain links TRBV13 to TRBJ2-1; as DNA is missing, the TRBD2 call by TCRdb cannot be tested. This CDR3 has 14 amino acids. Germline loops: CDR1 PRHDT, CDR2 FYEKMQ (reference sequence). CDR3 in amino acids: CASSYLGLNNEQFF.

The chain has TRBV4-1 and TRBJ2-7; TCRdb indicates TRBD1, and absent DNA this call remains unverified. This CDR3 is 13 amino acids long. Germline-derived CDR1 and CDR2 are MGHRA and YSYEKL. The CDR3 spells CASKGRGTYEQYF.

V is TRBV19 and J is TRBJ1-5. The CDR3 runs to 16 residues. Germline V CDR1 and CDR2: LNHDA, SQIVND (reference sequence). CDR3 protein: CASSTSTEYSNQPQHF.

In terms of frequency, this clonotype is large. CDR3 region: CASSQDVEADTQYF. The chain employs TRBV4-2 and TRBJ2-3. In germline, CDR1 is LGHNA, CDR2 YNFKEQ. The CDR3 runs to 14 residues.

This chain joins TRBV12-3 or TRBV12-4 and TRBJ2-3; TCRdb picks TRBD1, but there is no DNA to check that call. This CDR3 contains 17 residues. CDR3 loop: CASSQPAGTGNTDTQYF.

The chain uses TRBV6-2 or TRBV6-3 and TRBJ2-7; with no DNA, the TCRdb D assignment of TRBD1 cannot be verified. The CDR3 length is 15 residues. CDR1 is MNHEY and CDR2 is SVGEGT in the germline V gene. The CDR3 sequence: CASSYWGQDLYEQYF.

CDR3 loop: CASNSQASSGNTIYF. V usage is TRBV12-3 or TRBV12-4 and J usage is TRBJ1-3. The CDR3 extends over 15 amino acids.

This clonotype is called medium-sized based on its frequency. This chain uses TRBV4-1 with TRBJ2-3; TCRdb names TRBD2, which stays unverified in the absence of DNA. The CDR3 totals 15 residues. Per germline, CDR1 MGHRA and CDR2 YSYEKL. The CDR3 loop is CASSAGGGGTDTQYF.

The gene calls are TRBV6-1 and TRBJ2-5; no DNA is available, so the TRBD1 call from TCRdb remains unchecked. Germline loops: CDR1 MNHNS, CDR2 SASEGT. The length of the CDR3 is 15 residues. CDR3 in amino acids: CASSEVWGVRETQYF.

The V and J genes are TRBV11-2 and TRBJ1-1. Per the germline V gene, CDR1 is SGHAT and CDR2 is FQNNGV. CDR3 length: 13 residues. This CDR3 is CASSSSGETEAFF.

According to its frequency, this clonotype is medium-sized (0.01 to 0.1%). The J gene is TRBJ2-1, the V gene TRBV4-2. The germline gives CDR1 LGHNA, CDR2 YNFKEQ. The CDR3 length is 13 residues. CDR3 loop: CASSQAIWNEQFF.